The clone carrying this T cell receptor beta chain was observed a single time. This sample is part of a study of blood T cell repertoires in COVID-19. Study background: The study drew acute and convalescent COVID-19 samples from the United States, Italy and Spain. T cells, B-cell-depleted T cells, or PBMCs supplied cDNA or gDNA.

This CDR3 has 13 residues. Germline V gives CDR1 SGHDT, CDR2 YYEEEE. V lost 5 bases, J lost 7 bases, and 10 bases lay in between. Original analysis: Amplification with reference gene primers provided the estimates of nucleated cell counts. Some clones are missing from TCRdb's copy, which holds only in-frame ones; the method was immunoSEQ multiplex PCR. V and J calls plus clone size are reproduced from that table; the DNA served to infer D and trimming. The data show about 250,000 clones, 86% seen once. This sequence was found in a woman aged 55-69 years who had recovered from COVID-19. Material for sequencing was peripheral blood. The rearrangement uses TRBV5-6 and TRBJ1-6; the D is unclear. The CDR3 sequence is CASSSGRNSPLHF. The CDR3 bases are TGTGCCAGCAGTTCCGGGAGGAATTCACCCCTCCACTTT.